What follows are 8 T cell receptor beta chains derived from one specimen sequenced in a study of blood T cell repertoires in COVID-19. Data came from immunoSEQ multiplex PCR; TCRdb stores just in-frame clones and leaves some out. The table includes under 50,000 clones, 90% detected once. Sequencing input: peripheral blood. The receptors originated from a man in his 70s with active COVID-19.

As regards this clone: This same CDR3 is encoded by further DNA sequences in the sample. The rearrangement uses TRBV11-2 and TRBJ2-7; 7 bases fit TRBD1. Germline V gives CDR1 SGHAT, CDR2 FQNNGV. V dropped 5 bases and J dropped 3; count of bases not matched to a gene: 4. CDR3 length equals 13 residues. The CDR3 DNA is TGTGCCAGCAGCCGGACAGGCAACTACGAGCAGTACTTC. Its translation is CASSRTGNYEQYF.

V gene TRBV11-3 combines with J gene TRBJ2-1; D possibly corresponds to TRBD1 (5 bases). Germline V gene sequence: CDR1 SGHNT, CDR2 YENEEA. V lost 4 bases, J lost 2 bases, and 12 bases lay in between. The CDR3 has 15 amino acids. The CDR3 here is CASSYGARAYNEQFF. For the CDR3, the DNA is TGTGCCAGCAGCTATGGGGCCAGGGCCTACAATGAGCAGTTCTTC.

This clone was detected only once. The chain recombines TRBV11-3 with TRBJ2-2; a possible D gene is TRBD2 (5 bases). V was pared by 3 bases and J by 7 bases, with 12 bases between. The germline V gene encodes CDR1 SGHNT and CDR2 YENEEA. The CDR3 covers 14 residues. The CDR3 loop is CASSLDSSHGELFF. The CDR3 DNA follows: TGTGCCAGCAGCTTGGACTCATCTCACGGGGAGCTGTTTTTT.

The chain employs TRBV6-2 or TRBV6-3 and TRBJ1-2; D is possibly TRBD1 (6 bases). Trimming removed 2 bases at V and 3 bases at J, with 10 bases between. Per germline, CDR1 MNHEY and CDR2 SVGEGT. There are 14 residues in the CDR3. This chain's CDR3 is CASSYVQGYYGYTF. In DNA form, the CDR3 reads TGTGCCAGCAGTTACGTTCAGGGGTACTATGGCTACACCTTC.

In nucleotides, the CDR3 is TGTGCCAGCAGTTTACTCCCCGGACAGTGGAGCAATCAGCCCCAGCATTTT. This encodes CASSLLPGQWSNQPQHF. V and J are TRBV28 and TRBJ1-5, with D tentatively TRBD1 (6 bases). Germline loops: CDR1 MDHEN, CDR2 SYDVKM. Trimming stripped 2 bases from V and 1 base from J, with 15 bases between. The CDR3 totals 17 residues.

The rearrangement links TRBV29-1 to TRBJ2-5; the D gene is possibly TRBD1 (5 bases). The CDR3 is 13 amino acids. V was trimmed by 6 bases and J by 2 bases, leaving 13 bases between them. CDR1 is SQVTM, CDR2 ANQGSEA, per germline. CDR3 region: CSVQRGFQETQYF. In nucleotides, the CDR3 is TGCAGCGTCCAAAGGGGATTTCAAGAGACCCAGTACTTC.

This rearrangement joins TRBV24-1 to TRBJ2-2; possible D gene TRBD1, 6 bases. V shed 8 bases and J shed 0 bases, with 9 bases lying between them. Germline V gives CDR1 KGHDR, CDR2 SFDVKD. The CDR3 consists of 14 residues. CDR3 bases: TGTGCCACCACAGGGGCTCCGAACACCGGGGAGCTGTTTTTT. Translated: CATTGAPNTGELFF.

The chain is built from TRBV2 and TRBJ1-1; D might be TRBD1 (5 bases). Germline CDR1 reads SNHLY; CDR2 reads FYNNEI. With 2 bases removed from V and 6 bases from J, the gap between germline ends came to 7 bases. The CDR3 is 12 residues long. The CDR3 reads CASSEQGSEAFF. As DNA, the CDR3 is TGTGCCAGCAGTGAACAGGGTTCTGAAGCTTTCTTT.